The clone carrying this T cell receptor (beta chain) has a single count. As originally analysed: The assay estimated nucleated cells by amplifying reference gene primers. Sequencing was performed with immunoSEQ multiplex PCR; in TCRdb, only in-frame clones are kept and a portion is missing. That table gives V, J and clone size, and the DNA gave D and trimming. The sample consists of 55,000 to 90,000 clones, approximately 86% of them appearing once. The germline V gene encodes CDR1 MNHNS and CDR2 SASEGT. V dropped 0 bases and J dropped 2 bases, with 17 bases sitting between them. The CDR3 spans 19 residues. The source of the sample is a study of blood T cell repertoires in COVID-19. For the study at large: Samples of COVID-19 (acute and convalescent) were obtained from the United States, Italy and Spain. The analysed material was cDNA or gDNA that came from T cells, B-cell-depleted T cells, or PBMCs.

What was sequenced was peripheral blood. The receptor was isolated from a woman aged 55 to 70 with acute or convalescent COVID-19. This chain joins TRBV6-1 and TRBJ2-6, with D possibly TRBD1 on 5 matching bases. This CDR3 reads CASSEALKGPRTGANVLTF. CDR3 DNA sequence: TGTGCCAGCAGTGAAGCGCTTAAGGGGCCCCGTACTGGGGCCAACGTCCTGACTTTC.